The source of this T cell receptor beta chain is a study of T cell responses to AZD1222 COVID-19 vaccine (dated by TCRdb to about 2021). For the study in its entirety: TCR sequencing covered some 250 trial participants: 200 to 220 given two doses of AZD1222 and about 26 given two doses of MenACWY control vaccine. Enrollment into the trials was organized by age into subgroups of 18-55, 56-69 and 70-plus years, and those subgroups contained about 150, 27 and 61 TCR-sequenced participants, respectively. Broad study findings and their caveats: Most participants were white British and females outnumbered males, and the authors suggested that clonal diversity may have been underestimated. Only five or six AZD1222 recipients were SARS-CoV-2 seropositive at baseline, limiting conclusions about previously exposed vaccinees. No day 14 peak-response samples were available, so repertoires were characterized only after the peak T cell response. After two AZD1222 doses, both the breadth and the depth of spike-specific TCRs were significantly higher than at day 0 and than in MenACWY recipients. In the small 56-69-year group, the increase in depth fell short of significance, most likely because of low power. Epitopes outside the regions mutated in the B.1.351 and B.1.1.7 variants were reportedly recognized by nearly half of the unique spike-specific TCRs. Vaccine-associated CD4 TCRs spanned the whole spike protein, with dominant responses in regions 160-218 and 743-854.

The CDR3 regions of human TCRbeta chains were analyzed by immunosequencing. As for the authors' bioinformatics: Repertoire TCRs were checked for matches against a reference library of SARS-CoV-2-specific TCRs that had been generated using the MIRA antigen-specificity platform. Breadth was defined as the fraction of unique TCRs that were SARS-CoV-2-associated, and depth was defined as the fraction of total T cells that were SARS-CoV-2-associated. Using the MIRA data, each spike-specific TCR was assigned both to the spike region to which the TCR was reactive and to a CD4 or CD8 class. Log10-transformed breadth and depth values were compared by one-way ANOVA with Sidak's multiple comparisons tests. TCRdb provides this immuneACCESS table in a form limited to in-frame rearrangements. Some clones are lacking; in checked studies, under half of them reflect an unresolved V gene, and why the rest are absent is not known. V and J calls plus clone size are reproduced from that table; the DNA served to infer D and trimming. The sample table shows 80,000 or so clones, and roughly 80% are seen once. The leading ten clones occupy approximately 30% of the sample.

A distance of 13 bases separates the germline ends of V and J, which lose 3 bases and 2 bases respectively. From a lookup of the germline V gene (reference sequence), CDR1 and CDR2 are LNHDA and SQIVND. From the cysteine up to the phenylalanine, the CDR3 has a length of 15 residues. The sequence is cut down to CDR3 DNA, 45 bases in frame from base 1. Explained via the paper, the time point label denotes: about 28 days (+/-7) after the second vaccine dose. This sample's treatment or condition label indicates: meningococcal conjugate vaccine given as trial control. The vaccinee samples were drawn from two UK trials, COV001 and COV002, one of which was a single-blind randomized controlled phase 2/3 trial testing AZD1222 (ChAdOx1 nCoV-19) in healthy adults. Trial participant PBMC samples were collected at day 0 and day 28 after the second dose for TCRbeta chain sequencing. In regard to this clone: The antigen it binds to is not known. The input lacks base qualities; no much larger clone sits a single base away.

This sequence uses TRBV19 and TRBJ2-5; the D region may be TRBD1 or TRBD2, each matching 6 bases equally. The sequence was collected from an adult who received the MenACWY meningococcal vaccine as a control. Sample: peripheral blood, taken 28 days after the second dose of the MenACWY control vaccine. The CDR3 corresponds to CASSIQGGPQETQYF. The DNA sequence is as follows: TGTGCCAGTAGTATTCAAGGGGGGCCACAAGAGACCCAGTACTTC.